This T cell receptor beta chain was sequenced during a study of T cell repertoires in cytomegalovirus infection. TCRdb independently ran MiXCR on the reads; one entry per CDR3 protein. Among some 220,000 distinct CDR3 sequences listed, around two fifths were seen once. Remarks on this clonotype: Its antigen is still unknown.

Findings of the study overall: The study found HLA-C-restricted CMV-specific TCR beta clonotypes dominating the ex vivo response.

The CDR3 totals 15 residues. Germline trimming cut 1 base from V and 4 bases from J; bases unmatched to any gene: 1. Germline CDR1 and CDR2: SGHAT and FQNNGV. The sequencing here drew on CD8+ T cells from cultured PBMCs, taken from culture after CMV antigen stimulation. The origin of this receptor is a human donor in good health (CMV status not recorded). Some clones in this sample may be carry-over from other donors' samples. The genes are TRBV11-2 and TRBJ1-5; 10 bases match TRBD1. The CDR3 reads CASSLAGQGNQPQHF. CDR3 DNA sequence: TGTGCCAGCAGCTTAGCGGGACAGGGGAATCAGCCCCAGCATTTT.